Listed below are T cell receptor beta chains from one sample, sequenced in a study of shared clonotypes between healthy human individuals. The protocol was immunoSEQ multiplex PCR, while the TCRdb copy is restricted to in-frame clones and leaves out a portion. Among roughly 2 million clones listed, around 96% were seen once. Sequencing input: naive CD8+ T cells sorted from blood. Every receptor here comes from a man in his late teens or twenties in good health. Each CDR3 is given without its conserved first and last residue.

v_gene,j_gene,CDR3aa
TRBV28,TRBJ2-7,ASRSPDMAYEQY
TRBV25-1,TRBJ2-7,ASSDGGKGEQY
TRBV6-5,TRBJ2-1,ASRLLAGAYNEQF
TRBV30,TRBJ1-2,AWRIQGGDYGYT
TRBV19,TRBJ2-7,ASPETSGRKYEQY
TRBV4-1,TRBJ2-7,ASSQDGAGRTYEQY
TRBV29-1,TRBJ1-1,SVSTGGYTEAF
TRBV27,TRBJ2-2,ASSPIGGAGELF
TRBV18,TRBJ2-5,ASSRNDYQETQY
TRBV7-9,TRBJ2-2,ASRQYTGDTGELF
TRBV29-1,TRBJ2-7,SVEEGTGGRSYEQY
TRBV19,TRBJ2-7,ASSAGYSYEQY
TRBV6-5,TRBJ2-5,ASSGLAGAQETQY
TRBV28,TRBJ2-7,ASSLGGTYEQY
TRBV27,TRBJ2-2,ASSFWTGELF
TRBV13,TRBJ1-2,ASSLERSNYGYT
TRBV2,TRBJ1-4,ASSEMAGGMATNEKLF
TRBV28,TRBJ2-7,ASSSGLAEYEQY
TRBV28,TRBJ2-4,ASSSSDRIKY
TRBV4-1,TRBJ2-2,ASSQRGVGGFTGELF
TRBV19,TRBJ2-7,ASRGGNYEQY
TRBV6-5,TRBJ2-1,ASSYVDSDEQF